Listed below are T cell receptor beta chains from one sample, sequenced in a study of OX40 agonist ivuxolimab in advanced cancers. Clones were sequenced by immunoSEQ multiplex PCR, and TCRdb holds only the in-frame ones, with some missing. The sample comprises around 76,000 clones, roughly nine tenths of which are singletons, and about a tenth rests with the top ten. This sample comprised CD4+ or CD8+ T cells sorted from blood, obtained in a trial of the OX40 agonist ivuxolimab. The receptors come from an adult with an advanced solid tumor such as melanoma, head and neck, liver or kidney cancer. CDR3s include the opening cysteine and the closing phenylalanine or tryptophan. Each record gives: CDR3 protein, V gene, J gene, clone size. Expanded clones are given a class, and other clones once, few, many or no size at all.

CDR3aa: CASSQPSGSYNEQFF; v_gene: TRBV4-2; j_gene: TRBJ2-1; abundance: .
CDR3aa: CASSPRGGETQYF; v_gene: TRBV18; j_gene: TRBJ2-5; abundance: .
CDR3aa: CASSLGGTEAYEQYF; v_gene: TRBV5-1; j_gene: TRBJ2-7; abundance: .
CDR3aa: CASSFRGGGTDTQYF; v_gene: TRBV5-4; j_gene: TRBJ2-3; abundance: .
CDR3aa: CSVPGTRETQYF; v_gene: TRBV29-1; j_gene: TRBJ2-5; abundance: .
CDR3aa: CASKTQGARTDTQYF; v_gene: TRBV6-1; j_gene: TRBJ2-3; abundance: .
CDR3aa: CASSLTGGSYNEQFF; v_gene: TRBV11-2; j_gene: TRBJ2-1; abundance: .
CDR3aa: CASSLSPSNEKLFF; v_gene: TRBV28; j_gene: TRBJ1-4; abundance: .
CDR3aa: CASSVPGSGELFF; v_gene: TRBV9; j_gene: TRBJ2-2; abundance: .
CDR3aa: CASSLEVNTEAFF; v_gene: TRBV5-1; j_gene: TRBJ1-1; abundance: .
CDR3aa: CASSLSGNEKLFF; v_gene: TRBV5-6; j_gene: TRBJ1-4; abundance: few
CDR3aa: CASSPRALAGSTGELFF; v_gene: TRBV7-2; j_gene: TRBJ2-2; abundance: .
CDR3aa: CASSLLGGEQYF; v_gene: TRBV28; j_gene: TRBJ2-7; abundance: .
CDR3aa: CASSPYRARPYEQYF; v_gene: TRBV28; j_gene: TRBJ2-7; abundance: .
CDR3aa: CASTYGRTGGTGELFF; v_gene: TRBV6-6; j_gene: TRBJ2-2; abundance: .
CDR3aa: CASSSSGLGTGELFF; v_gene: TRBV28; j_gene: TRBJ2-2; abundance: .
CDR3aa: CGEPYEQYF; v_gene: TRBV6-5; j_gene: TRBJ2-7; abundance: .
CDR3aa: CASSFSGTEAFF; v_gene: TRBV13; j_gene: TRBJ1-1; abundance: .
CDR3aa: CASSVGGAPNEQFF; v_gene: TRBV2; j_gene: TRBJ2-1; abundance: .
CDR3aa: CASSFGQSQYNEQFF; v_gene: TRBV7-9; j_gene: TRBJ2-1; abundance: .
CDR3aa: CASTIQWNTEAFF; v_gene: TRBV28; j_gene: TRBJ1-1; abundance: .
CDR3aa: CASEDTRDSRKLFF; v_gene: TRBV5-5; j_gene: TRBJ1-4; abundance: .
CDR3aa: CASSEAPGPGSPLHF; v_gene: TRBV6-1; j_gene: TRBJ1-6; abundance: once
CDR3aa: CASSAGNQPQHF; v_gene: TRBV10-1; j_gene: TRBJ1-5; abundance: few
CDR3aa: CASSFPLPADYGYTF; v_gene: TRBV28; j_gene: TRBJ1-2; abundance: .
CDR3aa: CASSEWTEIGKGYTF; v_gene: TRBV6-1; j_gene: TRBJ1-2; abundance: .
CDR3aa: CASSRDPLEDQPQHF; v_gene: TRBV9; j_gene: TRBJ1-5; abundance: few
CDR3aa: CASSDLAGADISTDTQYF; v_gene: TRBV10-2; j_gene: TRBJ2-3; abundance: .
CDR3aa: CASSPRNLNQPQHF; v_gene: TRBV6-1; j_gene: TRBJ1-5; abundance: .
CDR3aa: CASRGVADEKLFF; v_gene: TRBV5-4; j_gene: TRBJ1-4; abundance: .
CDR3aa: CASSIQGGTTGELFF; v_gene: TRBV19; j_gene: TRBJ2-2; abundance: .
CDR3aa: CASSQGTDPYEQYF; v_gene: TRBV4-1; j_gene: TRBJ2-7; abundance: .
CDR3aa: CASSVELAGVETQYF; v_gene: TRBV9; j_gene: TRBJ2-5; abundance: .
CDR3aa: CASSSPGWRHTEAFF; v_gene: TRBV6-6; j_gene: TRBJ1-1; abundance: .
CDR3aa: CAISEWRNEQFF; v_gene: TRBV10-3; j_gene: TRBJ2-1; abundance: .
CDR3aa: CASAPGGVWSGGELFF; v_gene: TRBV19; j_gene: TRBJ2-2; abundance: once
CDR3aa: CASSTYGQQETQYF; v_gene: TRBV7-3; j_gene: TRBJ2-5; abundance: .
CDR3aa: CASSLRQGAYEQYF; v_gene: TRBV4-3; j_gene: TRBJ2-7; abundance: .
CDR3aa: CASSLGAYEQYF; v_gene: TRBV7-2; j_gene: TRBJ2-7; abundance: .
CDR3aa: CASRGRYGYTF; v_gene: TRBV19; j_gene: TRBJ1-2; abundance: .
CDR3aa: CASSEALDEQYF; v_gene: TRBV6-1; j_gene: TRBJ2-7; abundance: .
CDR3aa: CASTPKSVYNEQFF; v_gene: TRBV11-1; j_gene: TRBJ2-1; abundance: .
CDR3aa: CASSEAPQGGRPQHF; v_gene: TRBV6-1; j_gene: TRBJ1-5; abundance: .
CDR3aa: CASSLLAGANEQFF; v_gene: TRBV7-9; j_gene: TRBJ2-1; abundance: .
CDR3aa: CASYSQGIPYF; v_gene: TRBV28; j_gene: TRBJ1-3; abundance: .
CDR3aa: CSVEVRRGADTQYF; v_gene: TRBV29-1; j_gene: TRBJ2-3; abundance: once
CDR3aa: CASTMSRAGNEQFF; v_gene: TRBV27; j_gene: TRBJ2-1; abundance: few
CDR3aa: CSVGGWVPYSNQPQHF; v_gene: TRBV29-1; j_gene: TRBJ1-5; abundance: .
CDR3aa: CASSSPTKGGTQYF; v_gene: TRBV6-5; j_gene: TRBJ2-3; abundance: .
CDR3aa: CASSISGSAFADTQYF; v_gene: TRBV19; j_gene: TRBJ2-3; abundance: .
CDR3aa: CAVLNRGNYGYTF; v_gene: TRBV28; j_gene: TRBJ1-2; abundance: once
CDR3aa: CASRPGGADNQPQHF; v_gene: TRBV28; j_gene: TRBJ1-5; abundance: .
CDR3aa: CAISTGVSGNTIYF; v_gene: TRBV10-3; j_gene: TRBJ1-3; abundance: .
CDR3aa: CASSLGVRGTGEKLFF; v_gene: TRBV7-6; j_gene: TRBJ1-4; abundance: .
CDR3aa: CASSPRGVSYEQYF; v_gene: TRBV6-6; j_gene: TRBJ2-7; abundance: .
CDR3aa: CASSEVVGLQETQYF; v_gene: TRBV27; j_gene: TRBJ2-5; abundance: few
CDR3aa: CASSIGGGGSSRQYF; v_gene: TRBV19; j_gene: TRBJ2-7; abundance: .
CDR3aa: CASSLDQYTEAFF; v_gene: TRBV11-2; j_gene: TRBJ1-1; abundance: .
CDR3aa: CASSKREGEKLFF; v_gene: TRBV6-1; j_gene: TRBJ1-4; abundance: .